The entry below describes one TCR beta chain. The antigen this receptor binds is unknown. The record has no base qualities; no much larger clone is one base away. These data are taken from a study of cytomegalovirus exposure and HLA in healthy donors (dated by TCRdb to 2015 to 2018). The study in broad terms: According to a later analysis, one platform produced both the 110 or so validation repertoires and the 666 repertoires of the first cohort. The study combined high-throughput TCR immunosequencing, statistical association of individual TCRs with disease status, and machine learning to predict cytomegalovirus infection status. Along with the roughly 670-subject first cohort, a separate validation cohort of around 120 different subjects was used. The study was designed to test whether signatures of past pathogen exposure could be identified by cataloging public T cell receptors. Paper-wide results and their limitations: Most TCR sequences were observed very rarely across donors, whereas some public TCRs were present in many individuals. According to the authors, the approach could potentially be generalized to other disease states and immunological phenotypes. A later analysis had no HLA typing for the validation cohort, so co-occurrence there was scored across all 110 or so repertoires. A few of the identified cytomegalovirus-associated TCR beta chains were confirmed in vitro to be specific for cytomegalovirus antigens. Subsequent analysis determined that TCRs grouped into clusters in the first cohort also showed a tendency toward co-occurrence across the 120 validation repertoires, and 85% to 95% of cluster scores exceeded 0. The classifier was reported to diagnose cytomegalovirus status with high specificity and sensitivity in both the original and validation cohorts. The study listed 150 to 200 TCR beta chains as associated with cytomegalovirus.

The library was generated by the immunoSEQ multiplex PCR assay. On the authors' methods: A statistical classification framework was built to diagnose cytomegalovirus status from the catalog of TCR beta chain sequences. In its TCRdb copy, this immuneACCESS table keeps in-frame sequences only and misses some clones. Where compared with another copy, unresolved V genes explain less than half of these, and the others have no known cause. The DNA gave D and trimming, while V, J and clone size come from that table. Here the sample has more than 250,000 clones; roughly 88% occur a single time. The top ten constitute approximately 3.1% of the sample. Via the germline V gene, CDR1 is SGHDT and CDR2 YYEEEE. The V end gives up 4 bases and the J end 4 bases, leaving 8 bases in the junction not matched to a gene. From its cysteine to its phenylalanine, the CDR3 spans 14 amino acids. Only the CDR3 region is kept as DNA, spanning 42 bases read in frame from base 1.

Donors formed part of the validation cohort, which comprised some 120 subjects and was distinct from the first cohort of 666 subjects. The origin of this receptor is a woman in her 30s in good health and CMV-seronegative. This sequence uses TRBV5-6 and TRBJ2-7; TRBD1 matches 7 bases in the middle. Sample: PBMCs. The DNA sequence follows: TGTGCCAGCAGCCGGGGACAGACGGTTTACGAGCAGTACTTC. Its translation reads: CASSRGQTVYEQYF. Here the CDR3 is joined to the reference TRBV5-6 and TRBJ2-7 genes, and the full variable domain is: DAGVTQSPTHLIKTRGQQVTLRCSPKSGHDTVSWYQQALGQGPQFIFQYYEEEERQRGNFPDRFSGHQFPNYSSELNVNALLLGDSALYLCASSRGQTVYEQYFGPGTRLTVT.